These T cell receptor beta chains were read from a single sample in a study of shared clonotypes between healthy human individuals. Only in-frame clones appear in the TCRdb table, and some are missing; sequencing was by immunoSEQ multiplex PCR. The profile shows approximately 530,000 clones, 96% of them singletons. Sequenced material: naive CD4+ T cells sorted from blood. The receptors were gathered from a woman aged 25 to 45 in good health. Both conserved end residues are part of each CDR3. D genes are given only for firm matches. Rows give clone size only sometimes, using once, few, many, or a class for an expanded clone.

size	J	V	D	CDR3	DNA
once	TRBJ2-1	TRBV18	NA	CASSPLAAVSYNEQFF	TGTGCCAGCTCACCACTCGCAGCGGTTTCCTACAATGAGCAGTTCTTC
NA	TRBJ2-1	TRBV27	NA	CASTTLALGPQRSSYNEQFF	TGTGCCAGCACCACCCTCGCCCTTGGGCCACAGAGAAGCTCCTACAATGAGCAGTTCTTC
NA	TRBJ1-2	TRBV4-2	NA	CASSQTGAYGYTF	TGTGCCAGCAGCCAAACCGGGGCCTATGGCTACACCTTC
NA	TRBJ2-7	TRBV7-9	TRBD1	CASSFDRGVPYEQYF	TGTGCCAGCAGCTTTGACAGGGGGGTTCCCTACGAGCAGTACTTC
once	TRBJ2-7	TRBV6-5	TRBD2	CASSYDSGSTYEQYF	TGTGCCAGCAGTTACGATAGCGGGAGTACTTACGAGCAGTACTTC
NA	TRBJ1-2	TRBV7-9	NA	CASSRGGIRSYTF	TGTGCCAGCAGCCGAGGGGGAATAAGAAGCTACACCTTC
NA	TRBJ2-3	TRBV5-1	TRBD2	CASSRTSGGYTDTQYF	TGCGCCAGCAGCCGGACTAGCGGGGGCTATACAGATACGCAGTATTTT
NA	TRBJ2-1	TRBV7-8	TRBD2	CASSSWTRSYEQFF	TGTGCCAGCAGCTCCTGGACTAGATCCTATGAGCAGTTCTTC
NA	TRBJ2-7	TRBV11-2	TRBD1	CASSFDRGASDEQYF	TGTGCCAGCAGCTTCGACAGGGGAGCCTCTGACGAGCAGTACTTC
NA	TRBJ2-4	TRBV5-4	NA	CASSRGSGAKNIQYF	TGTGCCAGCAGCCGCGGGTCGGGGGCCAAAAACATTCAGTACTTC
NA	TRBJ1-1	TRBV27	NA	CASRRADSLNTEAFF	TGTGCCAGCAGGCGGGCAGATAGTTTGAACACTGAAGCTTTCTTT
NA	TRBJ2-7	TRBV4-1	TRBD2	CASSQKYGGTSAPSYEQYF	TGCGCCAGCAGCCAAAAATATGGCGGGACTAGCGCTCCCTCCTACGAGCAGTACTTC
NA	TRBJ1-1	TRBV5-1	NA	CASSRGTRYTEAFF	TGCGCCAGCAGCCGCGGGACAAGGTACACTGAAGCTTTCTTT
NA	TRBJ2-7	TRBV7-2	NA	CASSQGEEQYF	TGTGCCAGCAGCCAAGGGGAAGAGCAGTACTTC
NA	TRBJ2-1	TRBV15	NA	CATSSPLGDSYNEQFF	TGTGCCACCAGCAGTCCGTTAGGGGACTCCTACAATGAGCAGTTCTTC
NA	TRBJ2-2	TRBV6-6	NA	CASSRGHGTGELFF	TGTGCCAGCAGTCGTGGGCACGGCACCGGGGAGCTGTTTTTT
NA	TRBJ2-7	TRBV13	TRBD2	CASSQTGLAEPISYEQYF	TGTGCCAGCAGCCAAACGGGACTAGCGGAACCCATCTCCTACGAGCAGTACTTC
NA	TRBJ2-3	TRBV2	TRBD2	CASSDSPAGYTQYF	TGTGCCAGCAGTGACTCCCCAGCGGGATATACGCAGTATTTT
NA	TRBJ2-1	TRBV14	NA	CASSQVPIGYYNEQFF	TGTGCCAGCAGCCAGGTTCCGATCGGTTACTACAATGAGCAGTTCTTC
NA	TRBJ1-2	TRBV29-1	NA	CSVEGPRNYGYTF	TGCAGCGTTGAAGGACCGCGAAACTATGGCTACACCTTC
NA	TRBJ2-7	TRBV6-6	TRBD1	CASSYSGGSGYEQYF	TGTGCTAGCAGTTACTCAGGGGGAAGTGGCTACGAGCAGTACTTC
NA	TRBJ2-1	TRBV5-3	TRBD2	CARSTPLAGGPDEQFF	TGTGCCAGAAGCACGCCACTAGCGGGAGGGCCTGATGAGCAGTTCTTC
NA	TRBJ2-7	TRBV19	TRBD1	CASSMDRDPYEQYF	TGTGCCAGTAGTATGGACAGGGATCCGTACGAGCAGTACTTC
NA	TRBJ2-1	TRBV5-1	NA	CASSGLVGDEQFF	TGCGCCAGCAGCGGTTTGGTGGGGGATGAGCAGTTCTTC
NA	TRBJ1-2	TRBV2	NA	CASSENRGFFYGYTF	TGTGCCAGCAGTGAAAATCGGGGATTTTTCTATGGCTACACCTTC
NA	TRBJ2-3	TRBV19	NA	CASRDPGLSTDTQYF	TGTGCCAGTCGGGATCCGGGACTGAGCACAGATACGCAGTATTTT
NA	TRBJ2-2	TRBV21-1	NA	CASSESGTGVLGELFF	TGTGCCAGCAGCGAATCCGGGACAGGGGTTTTGGGGGAGCTGTTTTTT
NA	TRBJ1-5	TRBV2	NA	CASSESVGFQPQHF	TGTGCCAGCAGTGAATCCGTGGGATTTCAGCCCCAGCATTTT
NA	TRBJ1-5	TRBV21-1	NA	CASSKVPGPHQPQHF	TGTGCCAGCAGCAAAGTCCCCGGCCCCCATCAGCCCCAGCATTTT
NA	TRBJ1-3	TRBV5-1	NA	CASSLAPGLSGNTIYF	TGCGCCAGCAGCTTGGCCCCGGGACTGTCTGGAAACACCATATATTTT
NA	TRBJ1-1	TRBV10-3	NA	CAISEKGSNTEAFF	TGTGCCATCAGTGAGAAGGGGTCGAACACTGAAGCTTTCTTT
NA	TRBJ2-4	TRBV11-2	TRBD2	CASSLPFGRLAQNIQYF	TGTGCCAGCAGCTTACCGTTTGGGAGACTAGCCCAAAACATTCAGTACTTC
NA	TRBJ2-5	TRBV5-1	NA	CASSPDGQETQYF	TGCGCCAGCAGCCCGGACGGCCAAGAGACCCAGTACTTC
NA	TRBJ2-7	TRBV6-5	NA	CASSYSGREQYF	TGTGCCAGCAGTTACTCTGGGCGCGAGCAGTACTTC
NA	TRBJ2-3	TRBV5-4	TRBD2	CASSLAGGLTDTQYF	TGTGCCAGCAGCTTGGCGGGAGGCCTCACAGATACGCAGTATTTT
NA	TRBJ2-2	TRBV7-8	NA	CASSLFDRGNTGELFF	TGTGCCAGCAGCTTATTTGACCGGGGGAACACCGGGGAGCTGTTTTTT
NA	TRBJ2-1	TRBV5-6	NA	CASSYTGGAEQFF	TGTGCCAGCAGCTACACAGGGGGGGCTGAGCAGTTCTTC
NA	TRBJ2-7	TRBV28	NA	CASSFASLSNYEQYF	TGTGCCAGCAGTTTCGCATCTTTATCAAACTACGAGCAGTACTTC
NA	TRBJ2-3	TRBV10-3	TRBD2	CAISEPGLGADTQYF	TGTGCCATCAGTGAACCGGGACTAGGAGCAGATACGCAGTATTTT
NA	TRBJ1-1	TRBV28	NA	CASSLDRVTRNTEAFF	TGTGCCAGCAGCCTCGATAGGGTGACTCGGAACACTGAAGCTTTCTTT
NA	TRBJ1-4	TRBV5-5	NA	CASSLWGSNEKLFF	TGTGCCAGCAGCTTGTGGGGATCTAATGAAAAACTGTTTTTT
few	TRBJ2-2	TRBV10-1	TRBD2	CASSESIAGDSGELFF	TGCGCCAGCAGTGAGAGTATAGCGGGCGATTCCGGGGAGCTGTTTTTT
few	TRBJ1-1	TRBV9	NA	CASSEGPWGTEAFF	TGTGCCAGCAGCGAGGGCCCGTGGGGCACTGAAGCTTTCTTT
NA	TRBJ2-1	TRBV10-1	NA	CASSEVGGINNEQFF	TGCGCCAGCAGTGAGGTTGGGGGGATCAACAATGAGCAGTTCTTC
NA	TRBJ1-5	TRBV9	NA	CASSVAPLSNQPQHF	TGTGCCAGCAGCGTAGCGCCCCTTAGCAATCAGCCCCAGCATTTT
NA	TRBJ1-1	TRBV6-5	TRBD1	CASSRTGTGDTEAFF	TGTGCCAGCAGCCGGACGGGGACAGGGGACACTGAAGCTTTCTTT
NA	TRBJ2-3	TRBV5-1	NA	CASSRDLVRTDTQYF	TGCGCCAGCAGCAGGGACTTGGTTAGAACAGATACGCAGTATTTT